This is a list of T cell receptor beta chains from one sample in a study of T-cell memory formation after mild COVID-19. TCRdb re-called the 5' RACE reads with MiXCR, one entry per CDR3 protein. The sample lists around 200,000 distinct CDR3 sequences, around 26% seen once, with 9.5% to 12% in the top ten. Specimen: PBMCs or a T cell subset sorted from them (not recorded which). The source is an adult woman who had mild COVID-19 (a few samples of this study predate the infection). Cell type and time point are not known. Both conserved end residues are part of each CDR3. D genes are given only for firm matches. Expanded clones get a size class; other rows say once, few or many, or leave the size out.

cdr3_aa	cdr3_nt	v_call	j_call	clone_size	d_call
CASAEGHISQETQYF	TGTGCCAGCGCTGAGGGACACATAAGCCAAGAGACCCAGTACTTC	TRBV11-1	TRBJ2-5	-	-
CAWSRDRGPDTQYF	TGTGCCTGGAGCCGGGACAGGGGACCAGATACGCAGTATTTT	TRBV30	TRBJ2-3	-	TRBD1
CASSLDLAGTGADYEQYF	TGTGCCAGCAGCTTGGACCTTGCCGGAACAGGGGCAGATTACGAGCAGTACTTC	TRBV5-5	TRBJ2-7	-	TRBD1
CSVAVNTEAFF	TGCAGCGTTGCGGTGAACACTGAAGCTTTCTTT	TRBV29-1	TRBJ1-1	few	-
CASSPLGQSYEQYF	TGTGCCAGCAGTCCTCTGGGACAGTCCTACGAGCAGTACTTC	TRBV7-6	TRBJ2-7	few	TRBD1
CASSPFSGGTSTDTQYF	TGTGCCAGCAGCCCTTTTAGCGGGGGGACCAGCACAGATACGCAGTATTTT	TRBV12-3/TRBV12-4	TRBJ2-3	-	TRBD2
CASSLERVSSYEQYF	TGTGCCAGCAGCTTAGAGCGGGTTAGCTCCTACGAGCAGTACTTC	TRBV5-4	TRBJ2-7	few	-
CATFGQGATYEQYF	TGTGCCACGTTCGGACAGGGGGCAACCTACGAGCAGTACTTC	TRBV7-8	TRBJ2-7	-	TRBD1
CASTMSGAVYNEQFF	TGTGCCAGCACCATGAGCGGGGCAGTCTACAATGAGCAGTTCTTC	TRBV12-3/TRBV12-4	TRBJ2-1	-	TRBD2
CASSLLRASLETQYF	TGTGCCAGCAGCCTACTTAGGGCTTCGTTGGAGACCCAGTACTTC	TRBV7-9	TRBJ2-5	few	-
CASSWDRVREQYF	TGTGCCAGCAGTTGGGACCGCGTGAGAGAGCAGTACTTC	TRBV6-5	TRBJ2-7	-	-
CASSYSGTSGTNEQFF	TGTGCCAGCAGTTATTCCGGGACTAGCGGGACTAATGAGCAGTTCTTC	TRBV6-5	TRBJ2-1	-	TRBD2
CASSRTLGETQYF	TGTGCCAGTAGTAGGACATTGGGAGAGACCCAGTACTTC	TRBV19	TRBJ2-5	few	-
CASSQEVAGGPYEQYF	TGTGCCAGCAGCCAAGAGGTAGCGGGGGGGCCCTACGAGCAGTACTTC	TRBV4-2	TRBJ2-7	-	TRBD2
CASSLIPGQGNEQYF	TGTGCCAGCAGCTTGATCCCGGGACAGGGGAACGAGCAGTACTTC	TRBV5-5	TRBJ2-7	few	TRBD1
CATSGGGHGYEQYF	TGTGCCACCAGCGGCGGGGGGCATGGCTACGAGCAGTACTTC	TRBV15	TRBJ2-7	-	TRBD2
CATSARDSQETQYF	TGTGCCACCAGTGCCAGGGACAGCCAAGAGACCCAGTACTTC	TRBV24-1	TRBJ2-5	-	TRBD1
CASSQDPDRASSPLHF	TGTGCCAGCAGCCAAGACCCTGACAGGGCGAGTTCACCCCTCCACTTT	TRBV4-2	TRBJ1-6	few	TRBD1
CASSQTSGGFYEQYF	TGCGCCAGCAGCCAAACTAGCGGGGGGTTTTACGAGCAGTACTTC	TRBV4-1	TRBJ2-7	-	TRBD2
CASSFDGNQYF	TGTGCCAGCAGCTTCGACGGTAACCAGTACTTC	TRBV7-8	TRBJ2-5	-	-
CASSLLSRDSSYEQYF	TGTGCCAGCAGCTTGTTAAGCCGGGACTCCTCATACGAGCAGTACTTC	TRBV5-5	TRBJ2-7	-	-
CASSLAAPNTIYF	TGTGCCAGCAGTTTAGCGGCCCCCAACACCATATATTTT	TRBV12-3/TRBV12-4	TRBJ1-3	-	-
CASSGPGLGYNEQFF	TGTGCCAGCAGCGGACCGGGACTAGGTTACAATGAGCAGTTCTTC	TRBV12-3/TRBV12-4	TRBJ2-1	few	TRBD2
CASEGRESAKNIQYF	TGTGCCAGTGAGGGAAGGGAGTCGGCCAAAAACATTCAGTACTTC	TRBV19	TRBJ2-4	-	-
CASSPREGTDTQYF	TGTGCCAGCAGCCCGAGGGAGGGCACAGATACGCAGTATTTT	TRBV7-6	TRBJ2-3	many	-
CASSYSYGQPQETQYF	TGTGCCAGCAGTTACTCATACGGACAGCCTCAAGAGACCCAGTACTTC	TRBV6-5	TRBJ2-5	-	-
CSEGRPTNYEAFF	TGCAGTGAGGGCCGCCCCACGAACTATGAAGCTTTCTTT	TRBV20-1	TRBJ1-1	-	-
CASSASLETDTQYF	TGTGCCAGCAGTGCGAGCCTCGAGACAGATACGCAGTATTTT	TRBV6-1	TRBJ2-3	-	-
CASTLGTSGKYEQYF	TGTGCCAGCACCCTCGGGACTAGCGGGAAATACGAGCAGTACTTC	TRBV12-3/TRBV12-4	TRBJ2-7	few	TRBD2
CASSTRLGGVGNEQFF	TGTGCCAGCAGCACCCGACTGGGCGGGGTGGGGAATGAGCAGTTCTTC	TRBV7-8	TRBJ2-1	-	-
CASGRRMNNEQFF	TGTGCCAGCGGGCGGCGGATGAACAATGAGCAGTTCTTC	TRBV7-8	TRBJ2-1	-	-